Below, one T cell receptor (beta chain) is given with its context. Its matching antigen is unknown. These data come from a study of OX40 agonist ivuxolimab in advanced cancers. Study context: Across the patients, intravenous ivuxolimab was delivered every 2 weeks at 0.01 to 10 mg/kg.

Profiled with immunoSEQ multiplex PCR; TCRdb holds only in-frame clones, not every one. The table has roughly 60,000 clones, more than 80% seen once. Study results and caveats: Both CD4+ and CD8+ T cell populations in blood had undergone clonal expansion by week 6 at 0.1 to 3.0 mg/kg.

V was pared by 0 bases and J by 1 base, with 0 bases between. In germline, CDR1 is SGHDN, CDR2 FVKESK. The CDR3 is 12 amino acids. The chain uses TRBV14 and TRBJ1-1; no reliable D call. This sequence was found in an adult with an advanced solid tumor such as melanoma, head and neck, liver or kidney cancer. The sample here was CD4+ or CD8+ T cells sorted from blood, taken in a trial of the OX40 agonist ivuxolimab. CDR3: CASSQENTEAFF. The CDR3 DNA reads TGTGCCAGCAGCCAAGAGAACACTGAAGCTTTCTTT.